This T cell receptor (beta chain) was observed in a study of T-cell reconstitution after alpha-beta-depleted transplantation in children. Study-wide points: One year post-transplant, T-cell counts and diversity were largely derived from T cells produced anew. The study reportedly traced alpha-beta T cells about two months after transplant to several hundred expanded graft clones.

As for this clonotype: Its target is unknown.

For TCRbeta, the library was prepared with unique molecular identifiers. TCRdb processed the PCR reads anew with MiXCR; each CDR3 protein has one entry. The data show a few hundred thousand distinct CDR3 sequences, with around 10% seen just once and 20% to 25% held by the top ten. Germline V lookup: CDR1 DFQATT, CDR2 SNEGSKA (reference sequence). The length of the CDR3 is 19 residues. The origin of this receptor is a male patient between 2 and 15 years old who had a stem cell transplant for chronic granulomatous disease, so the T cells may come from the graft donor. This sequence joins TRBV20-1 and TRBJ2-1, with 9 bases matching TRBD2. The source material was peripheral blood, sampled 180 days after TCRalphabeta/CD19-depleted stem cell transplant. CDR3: CRARAPGLAGPSSYNEQFF. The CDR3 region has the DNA TGCAGGGCCCGAGCCCCGGGCCTAGCGGGGCCCAGCTCCTACAATGAGCAGTTCTTC.